This T cell receptor (beta chain) was obtained from a study of vaccination effects on CD4 cells after COVID-19. Overall study context: Following the second dose by a median of 72 days, the post-vaccine samples were obtained. Whole-study results and caveats: Pronounced clonal contraction occurred in clones induced by infection and by vaccine late after vaccination.

Sequencing was performed with immunoSEQ multiplex PCR; in TCRdb, only in-frame clones are kept and a portion is missing. The repertoire holds about 66,000 clones, with around 79% as singletons. For this clone: The antigen remains unidentified.

CD4+ T cell isolation took place after 10 days of culture. The participants, recipients of two vaccine doses, got either BNT162b2 or mRNA-1273. All vaccine recipients tested negative for nucleocapsid antibodies and had never contracted SARS-CoV-2 infection. This receptor was obtained from a human donor who received a COVID-19 vaccine. The sequencing used CD4+ T cells from PBMCs cultured without peptide, collected after COVID-19 vaccination.

Here the CDR3 reads CSVPGDGTGGQETQYF. The CDR3 nucleotides read TGCAGCGTCCCAGGGGACGGGACAGGGGGACAAGAGACCCAGTACTTC. The rearrangement links TRBV29-1 to TRBJ2-5; 11 bases fit TRBD1. In germline, CDR1 is SQVTM, CDR2 ANQGSEA. V shed 6 bases, J shed 2 bases, and the junction held 11 bases outside the gene matches. This CDR3 spans 16 amino acids. Together with reference TRBV29-1 and TRBJ2-5, the CDR3 gives the full variable domain: SAVISQKPSRDICQRGTSLTIQCQVDSQVTMMFWYRQQPGQSLTLIATANQGSEATYESGFVIDKFPISRPNLTFSTLTVSNMSPEDSSIYLCSVPGDGTGGQETQYFGPGTRLLVL.